These 21 T cell receptor beta chains were all obtained from the same sample, sequenced in a study of blood T cell repertoires in COVID-19. Profiling relied on immunoSEQ multiplex PCR, and the TCRdb table lists in-frame clones only, not all of them. The table lists fewer than 110,000 clones, 85% of them singletons. Sequenced input: peripheral blood. These receptors were obtained from a woman between 65 and 79 years old with active or convalescent COVID-19.

The chain joins TRBV30 to TRBJ2-3; D might be TRBD2 (7 bases). The CDR3 runs 14 residues. The germline CDR1 and CDR2 sequences are GTSNPN and SVGIG (reference sequence). Trimming removed 5 bases at V and 6 bases at J, with 18 bases between. The CDR3 DNA follows: TGTGCCTGGGAGGAGGGGGAGGGCCGCGATACGCAGTATTTT. This codes for CAWEEGEGRDTQYF.

The genes are TRBV2 and TRBJ2-1; D ambiguous. V was trimmed by 4 bases and J by 0 bases, leaving 10 bases between them. CDR1 is SNHLY and CDR2 is FYNNEI in the germline V gene. The CDR3 runs to 15 residues. The CDR3 spells CASSARWSSYNEQFF. CDR3 nucleotide sequence: TGTGCCAGCAGTGCCAGATGGAGCTCCTACAATGAGCAGTTCTTC.

The V call is TRBV9, the J call TRBJ2-5, with 11 bases identical to TRBD2. V lost 4 bases, J lost 4 bases, and 9 bases stayed unmatched. From germline, CDR1 is SGDLS and CDR2 YYNGEE. CDR3 length: 16 amino acids. The CDR3 region is CASSSLAGGRAETQYF. The CDR3, as DNA: TGTGCCAGCAGCTCATTAGCGGGGGGGAGAGCAGAGACCCAGTACTTC.

This clone was detected only once. This rearrangement joins TRBV6-5 to TRBJ1-5, with 7 bases fitting TRBD1. The V segment lost 5 bases and the J segment 2 bases; nucleotides outside the gene matches: 6. The germline CDR1 and CDR2 sequences are MNHEY and SVGAGI. CDR3 size: 15 residues. The chain's CDR3 is CASSIDRVGNQPQHF. The CDR3 DNA sequence: TGTGCCAGCAGTATTGACAGGGTGGGCAATCAGCCCCAGCATTTT.

The chain couples TRBV15 to TRBJ1-4; the match to TRBD1 covers 9 bases. The V segment lost 5 bases and the J segment 5 bases; nucleotides outside the gene matches: 6. CDR3 length: 15 amino acids. The germline V gene encodes CDR1 LNHNV and CDR2 YYDKDF (reference sequence). CDR3 nucleotides: TGTGCCACCAGCCCCAGGACAGGGGTAAATGAAAAACTGTTTTTT. It specifies CATSPRTGVNEKLFF.

V gene TRBV28 combines with J gene TRBJ1-5; 7 bases are shared with TRBD1. Germline V gene sequence: CDR1 MDHEN, CDR2 SYDVKM. The V segment lost 6 bases and the J segment 7 bases; nucleotides outside the gene matches: 15. The CDR3 is 16 residues long. The CDR3 DNA sequence: TGTGCCAGCAGCGACACAGGGGCCAGCCCTCGCCAGCCCCAGCATTTT. It encodes CASSDTGASPRQPQHF.

The chain employs TRBV7-2 and TRBJ2-7; D is ambiguous. CDR1 is SGHTA and CDR2 is FQGNSA in the germline V gene. There are 13 residues in the CDR3. Trimming stripped 2 bases from V and 5 bases from J, with 10 bases between. Here the CDR3 reads CASSLYARNEQYF. The CDR3 bases are TGTGCCAGCAGCTTATACGCCAGAAACGAGCAGTACTTC. Supplemented by reference TRBV7-2 and TRBJ2-7, the full variable domain reads GAGVSQSPSNKVTEKGKDVELRCDPISGHTALYWYRQSLGQGLEFLIYFQGNSAPDKSGLPSDRFSAERTGGSVSTLTIQRTQQEDSAVYLCASSLYARNEQYFGPGTRLTVT.

This chain uses TRBV7-2 with TRBJ2-7; 16 nucleotides align to TRBD2. The germline V gene has CDR1 SGHTA and CDR2 FQGNSA. V lost 2 bases and J lost 3; bases outside the gene matches: 4. The CDR3 is 17 amino acids. This chain's CDR3 is CASSLPGLAGGYYEQYF. The CDR3 DNA is TGTGCCAGCAGCTTACCGGGACTAGCGGGGGGGTACTACGAGCAGTACTTC.

This clone has just one count. This rearrangement joins TRBV27 to TRBJ1-1, with TRBD1 matching over 11 bases. The junction had 12 bases not matched to a gene; V was cut back by 7 bases and J by 5 bases. Germline CDR1 and CDR2: MNHEY and SMNVEV (reference sequence). The CDR3 totals 16 residues. In nucleotides, the CDR3 is TGTGCCAGCACCTCGGGTGGGACAGGGGGTAGGACTGAAGCTTTCTTT. Amino acid sequence: CASTSGGTGGRTEAFF.

The chain is built from TRBV7-5 and TRBJ2-6; the table's D call of TRBD2 was not tested on the DNA. TRBV7-5 is a known pseudogene. The CDR3 length is 21 residues. Here the CDR3 reads CARSSRAFPAGGTSGANVLTF. DNA of the CDR3: TGTGCCAGAAGCTCAAGGGCCTTCCCAGCGGGAGGAACTTCTGGGGCCAACGTCCTGACTTTC.

The chain recombines TRBV19 with TRBJ2-7, with 7 bases lining up with TRBD2. CDR3 size: 14 residues. V trimming: 4 bases; J trimming: 2 bases; junction bases outside the gene matches: 5. From germline, CDR1 is LNHDA and CDR2 SQIVND (reference sequence). The CDR3 DNA reads as TGTGCCAGTAGTACGGGACTAACTACCTACGAGCAGTACTTC. It is translated as CASSTGLTTYEQYF.

The J gene is TRBJ1-5, the V gene TRBV18; 11 nucleotides line up with TRBD1. Germline loops: CDR1 KGHSH, CDR2 LQKENI. CDR3 length: 18 residues. The J segment lost 4 bases and the V segment lost 1 base, leaving 9 bases of the junction unmatched. This CDR3 reads CASSPLRGTGGGNQPQHF. CDR3 DNA sequence: TGTGCCAGCTCACCACTCAGAGGGACAGGGGGAGGGAATCAGCCCCAGCATTTT. The variable domain in full, with the rest retrieved from reference TRBV18 and TRBJ1-5, is NAGVMQNPRHLVRRRGQEARLRCSPMKGHSHVYWYRQLPEEGLKFMVYLQKENIIDESGMPKERFSAEFPKEGPSILRIQQVVRGDSAAYFCASSPLRGTGGGNQPQHFGDGTRLSIL.

V is TRBV5-6 and J is TRBJ1-6; D unclear. The germline gives CDR1 SGHDT, CDR2 YYEEEE. V was trimmed by 2 bases and J by 3 bases, leaving 3 bases between them. This CDR3 comprises 13 residues. CDR3 bases: TGTGCCAGCAGCTTCAGCTATAATTCACCCCTCCACTTT. This gives the protein CASSFSYNSPLHF.

In the case of this clone: Other DNA variants within this sample encode the same CDR3. The chain combines TRBV19 with TRBJ2-6, with a weak D call TRBD1 (6 bases). The germline V and J ends were trimmed by 8 bases and 3 bases, with 14 bases remaining between them. The germline V gene encodes CDR1 LNHDA and CDR2 SQIVND (reference sequence). This CDR3 spans 15 amino acids. The DNA of the CDR3 is TGTGCCAGTCGGAGACAGGTTTATGGGGCCAACGTCCTGACTTTC. Encoded protein: CASRRQVYGANVLTF. Together with reference TRBV19 and TRBJ2-6, the CDR3 gives the full variable domain: DGGITQSPKYLFRKEGQNVTLSCEQNLNHDAMYWYRQDPGQGLRLIYYSQIVNDFQKGDIAEGYSVSREKKESFPLTVTSAQKNPTAFYLCASRRQVYGANVLTFGAGSRLTVL.

The genes are TRBV4-3 and TRBJ2-7; D is uncertain. V was clipped by 3 bases and J by 2 bases, with 14 bases between them. Germline CDR1 LGHNA, CDR2 YSLEER. This CDR3 has 15 amino acids. The CDR3 sequence is CASSQSLADTYEQYF. Here the CDR3 DNA reads TGCGCCAGCAGCCAGTCCCTCGCGGATACCTACGAGCAGTACTTC.

The chain combines TRBV28 with TRBJ2-7; 11 nucleotides align to TRBD2. Looked up from germline, CDR1 is MDHEN and CDR2 is SYDVKM. The CDR3 consists of 16 residues. V trimming: 6 bases; J trimming: 0 bases; junction bases outside the gene matches: 7. CDR3: CASSTRTSGPSYEQYF. The CDR3 DNA is TGTGCCAGCAGCACCCGGACTAGCGGGCCCTCCTACGAGCAGTACTTC.

This chain links TRBV7-8 with TRBJ2-7; D is undetermined. The germline gives CDR1 SGHVS, CDR2 FQNEAQ. V lost 5 bases to trimming and J lost 3 bases, with 8 bases between them. The CDR3 spans 12 residues. Here the CDR3 reads CASSLTGYEQYF. The DNA for the CDR3 is TGTGCCAGCAGCCTGACTGGCTACGAGCAGTACTTC.

This sequence joins TRBV7-3 and TRBJ2-3, with 8 positions matching TRBD1. The CDR3 sequence is 15 residues long. V lost 5 bases and J lost 0; bases outside the gene matches: 4. CDR1 is SGHTA, CDR2 FQGTGA, per germline. The CDR3 is CASSAGQGSTDTQYF. CDR3 sequence (DNA): TGTGCCAGCAGCGCAGGACAGGGTAGCACAGATACGCAGTATTTT.

This rearrangement joins TRBV11-3 to TRBJ2-3; a possible D gene is TRBD2 (5 bases). The length of the CDR3 is 15 residues. Germline V CDR1 and CDR2: SGHNT, YENEEA. V was pared by 5 bases and J by 6 bases, with 18 bases between. The CDR3 sequence: CASSPRDNDWDTQYF. CDR3 bases: TGTGCCAGCAGCCCCCGGGATAATGATTGGGATACGCAGTATTTT.

The chain combines TRBV11-2 with TRBJ1-6; 7 bases are a match to TRBD1. CDR3 size: 15 residues. Germline assignment: CDR1 SGHAT and CDR2 FQNNGV. The J segment lost 7 bases and the V segment lost 5 bases, leaving 8 bases of the junction unmatched. The DNA for the CDR3 is TGTGCCAGCAGCCAGCCCGACAGGGTGAATTCACCCCTCCACTTT. It translates to CASSQPDRVNSPLHF.

V and J are TRBV2 and TRBJ1-5; D unresolved. Germline assignment: CDR1 SNHLY and CDR2 FYNNEI. V shed 3 bases and J shed 5 bases, with 11 bases lying between them. CDR3 length: 14 amino acids. The CDR3 coding sequence is TGTGCCAGCAGTGAGGTCCGGGAGTATCAGCCCCAGCATTTT. The encoded protein is CASSEVREYQPQHF.